Listed here are 9 T cell receptor beta chains from one sample, sequenced in a study of cytomegalovirus exposure and HLA in healthy donors. Primers: 60 Vbeta forward and 13 Jbeta reverse. Measured with immunoSEQ multiplex PCR; TCRdb has only the in-frame clones, and not every one. The sample consists of 95,000 to 110,000 clones, around 79% of them appearing once. Sequences were obtained from PBMCs. The source of these receptors is a man in his 60s in good health and CMV-seropositive.

The chain uses TRBV2 and TRBJ1-1; no reliable D call. The V gene lost 3 bases and the J gene lost 4 bases, with 9 bases spanning the gap. Germline CDR1 reads SNHLY; CDR2 reads FYNNEI. CDR3 length: 13 residues. The CDR3 sequence is CASSEGLITEAFF. CDR3 nucleotides: TGTGCCAGCAGTGAGGGCCTAATCACTGAAGCTTTCTTT.

The chain employs TRBV7-9 and TRBJ2-7; D perhaps matches TRBD1 (6 bases). The CDR3 sequence is 15 residues long. Germline CDR1 reads SEHNR; CDR2 reads FQNEAQ (reference sequence). The V end lost 5 bases, the J end lost 4 bases, and 18 bases lay between the germline ends. The CDR3 nucleotides are TGTGCCAGCAGCGGTACAGGGCATTTCGCGTACGAGCAGTACTTC. This sequence encodes CASSGTGHFAYEQYF.

CDR3 sequence: CASSEALSDRIWFGYTF. In nucleotides, the CDR3 is TGTGCCAGCAGTGAAGCGCTTTCGGACAGGATTTGGTTTGGCTACACCTTC. V is TRBV2 and J is TRBJ1-2; 7 bases agree with TRBD1. The CDR3 is made up of 17 amino acids. Unmatched junction bases numbered 14, after V lost 0 bases and J lost 7 bases. Germline CDR1 is SNHLY and CDR2 is FYNNEI.

V is TRBV27 and J is TRBJ2-7; unclear D gene. The CDR3 consists of 13 residues. Germline V gene data show CDR1 as MNHEY and CDR2 as SMNVEV (reference sequence). V was trimmed by 2 bases and J by 0 bases, leaving 5 bases between them. The CDR3 region has the DNA TGTGCCAGCAGTTTAAAGAGCTCCTACGAGCAGTACTTC. It codes for CASSLKSSYEQYF.

The rearrangement joins TRBV14 to TRBJ2-7; weak D call: TRBD1 (6 bases). Looked up from germline, CDR1 is SGHDN and CDR2 is FVKESK. V lost 4 bases to trimming and J lost 4 bases, with 20 bases between them. CDR3 length: 16 residues. The CDR3 is CASSPKPGHLLYEQYF. CDR3 coding DNA: TGTGCCAGCAGCCCGAAGCCGGGACACTTACTTTACGAGCAGTACTTC.

DNA for the CDR3: TGCGCCAGCAGCTTGACAGGGGGCCTACAAGAGACCCAGTACTTC. It yields the protein CASSLTGGLQETQYF. This sequence joins TRBV5-1 and TRBJ2-5, with TRBD1 matching 9 bases. Trimming at V came to 1 base and at J to 2 bases, leaving 3 bases not matched to a gene. Germline lookup yields CDR1 SGHRS and CDR2 YFSETQ. The CDR3 loop spans 15 amino acids.

The chain is built from TRBV7-2 and TRBJ2-1; D may be TRBD2 (6 bases). Trimming cost V 5 bases and J 0 bases, with 11 bases left between them. The V gene's germline CDR1 is SGHTA and CDR2 FQGNSA. This CDR3 is 15 amino acids long. CDR3 residues: CASSRGSSSYNEQFF. Here the CDR3 DNA reads TGTGCCAGCAGCCGGGGGTCCAGCTCCTACAATGAGCAGTTCTTC.

This clone is a singleton in its sample. This chain uses TRBV6-5 with TRBJ2-2; 7 bases are a match to TRBD2. V dropped 0 bases and J dropped 5; count of bases not matched to a gene: 6. CDR3 length equals 16 residues. Germline V gives CDR1 MNHEY, CDR2 SVGAGI. CDR3 protein: CASSYSRRGVTGELFF. The CDR3 coding sequence is TGTGCCAGCAGTTACTCGAGACGGGGGGTAACCGGGGAGCTGTTTTTT.

This chain connects TRBV5-5 to TRBJ1-4; TRBD1 matches 7 bases. J gave up 0 bases and V 4 bases, and 3 bases lay outside the gene matches. CDR3 length: 15 residues. Germline assignment: CDR1 SGHKS and CDR2 YYEKEE (reference sequence). The CDR3 DNA reads as TGTGCCAGCAGCCCCACAGGGGCAACTAATGAAAAACTGTTTTTT. Its protein product is CASSPTGATNEKLFF.